Listed below are T cell receptor beta chains from one sample, sequenced in a study of CD8+ T cells in alopecia areata. Profiling relied on immunoSEQ multiplex PCR, and the TCRdb table lists in-frame clones only, not all of them. The table includes about 160,000 clones, under 70% detected once. The sample was CD4+ T cells sorted from blood, taken at week 4, from a patient treated with tofacitinib. These receptors all stem from a human donor with alopecia areata. The CDR3 runs from the conserved cysteine through the conserved F or W. The D gene is left open where the match is weak.

D gene: NA; V gene: TRBV2; J gene: TRBJ2-7; CDR3 protein: CASRDRASYEQYF
D gene: NA; V gene: TRBV10-2; J gene: TRBJ1-5; CDR3 protein: CASLPAGGSNQPQHF
D gene: NA; V gene: TRBV4-3; J gene: TRBJ2-3; CDR3 protein: CASSQAQGGLGYF
D gene: NA; V gene: TRBV11-2; J gene: TRBJ1-6; CDR3 protein: CASSLASVGSSYNSPLHF
D gene: NA; V gene: TRBV28; J gene: TRBJ1-6; CDR3 protein: CASSLGAGINSPLHF
D gene: NA; V gene: TRBV4-1; J gene: TRBJ1-2; CDR3 protein: CASSQEVGINYGYTF
D gene: TRBD2; V gene: TRBV4-2; J gene: TRBJ2-3; CDR3 protein: CASSSTTSAKPTDTQYF
D gene: NA; V gene: TRBV9; J gene: TRBJ1-6; CDR3 protein: CASSPPGDSPLHF
D gene: NA; V gene: TRBV5-6; J gene: TRBJ1-6; CDR3 protein: CASSTPEGVSPLHF
D gene: NA; V gene: TRBV30; J gene: TRBJ2-3; CDR3 protein: CAWSVLVSQGTQYF
D gene: NA; V gene: TRBV29-1; J gene: TRBJ2-5; CDR3 protein: CSVARGVQETQYF
D gene: NA; V gene: TRBV7-8; J gene: TRBJ1-2; CDR3 protein: CASSRLRGDYGYTF
D gene: NA; V gene: TRBV4-1; J gene: TRBJ2-6; CDR3 protein: CASSLLGAGANVLTF
D gene: NA; V gene: TRBV5-1; J gene: TRBJ1-6; CDR3 protein: CASSLIPRQDNSPLHF
D gene: TRBD1; V gene: TRBV29-1; J gene: TRBJ1-6; CDR3 protein: CSVATGVNSPLHF
D gene: TRBD2; V gene: TRBV30; J gene: TRBJ2-7; CDR3 protein: CAWGRGGNANEQYF
D gene: NA; V gene: TRBV6-6; J gene: TRBJ2-4; CDR3 protein: CASSPSGATKNIQYF
D gene: TRBD1; V gene: TRBV27; J gene: TRBJ1-1; CDR3 protein: CATTGGLMNTEAFF
D gene: NA; V gene: TRBV18; J gene: TRBJ1-1; CDR3 protein: CASSPAGYDEAFF
D gene: NA; V gene: TRBV6-5; J gene: TRBJ2-3; CDR3 protein: CASQGPDTQYF
D gene: NA; V gene: TRBV4-3; J gene: TRBJ2-1; CDR3 protein: CASSQDSRSYNEQFF
D gene: NA; V gene: TRBV5-4; J gene: TRBJ1-2; CDR3 protein: CASSRGTMGNYGYTF
D gene: NA; V gene: TRBV2; J gene: TRBJ1-1; CDR3 protein: CASTSRPLFGISEAFF
D gene: NA; V gene: TRBV7-8; J gene: TRBJ2-5; CDR3 protein: CASSLGIAMGTQYF
D gene: NA; V gene: TRBV30; J gene: TRBJ2-1; CDR3 protein: CAWSVGHTSGSYNEQFF
D gene: NA; V gene: TRBV5-4; J gene: TRBJ2-7; CDR3 protein: CASSLAGIVRDDEQYF
D gene: TRBD2; V gene: TRBV5-4; J gene: TRBJ2-3; CDR3 protein: CASSSGLAGVTDTQYF
D gene: TRBD1; V gene: TRBV29-1; J gene: TRBJ2-2; CDR3 protein: CSGGQGNTGELFF
D gene: NA; V gene: TRBV27; J gene: TRBJ2-3; CDR3 protein: CASSFVAASTDTQYF
D gene: NA; V gene: TRBV30; J gene: TRBJ1-5; CDR3 protein: CAWSPPPGGNQPQHF
D gene: NA; V gene: TRBV6-6; J gene: TRBJ1-2; CDR3 protein: CASSFPGEQSGYTF
D gene: NA; V gene: TRBV6-6; J gene: TRBJ1-6; CDR3 protein: CASDPTGTTSPLHF
D gene: NA; V gene: TRBV30; J gene: TRBJ1-1; CDR3 protein: CAWRGGAGAFF
D gene: TRBD2; V gene: TRBV30; J gene: TRBJ2-7; CDR3 protein: CAWSVQAGGEQYF
D gene: TRBD2; V gene: TRBV4-2; J gene: TRBJ2-1; CDR3 protein: CASSQEGAGVSSNEQFF
D gene: NA; V gene: TRBV25-1; J gene: TRBJ2-3; CDR3 protein: CASNRGTDTQYF
D gene: TRBD1; V gene: TRBV30; J gene: TRBJ2-5; CDR3 protein: CAWSPGGWETQYF
D gene: NA; V gene: TRBV5-1; J gene: TRBJ2-6; CDR3 protein: CASSLALTVLTGGANVLTF
D gene: NA; V gene: TRBV29-1; J gene: TRBJ1-2; CDR3 protein: CSVHREGGYTF
D gene: TRBD2; V gene: TRBV29-1; J gene: TRBJ2-1; CDR3 protein: CSAETSASPSDEQFF
D gene: NA; V gene: TRBV30; J gene: TRBJ1-1; CDR3 protein: CAWSSYRRITEAFF